The 27 T cell receptor beta chains below were found in one sample sequenced in a study of blood T cell repertoires in COVID-19. The protocol was immunoSEQ multiplex PCR, while the TCRdb copy is restricted to in-frame clones and leaves out a portion. In the table there are roughly 21,000 clones, approximately 90% of which are singletons. Sequencing was carried out using peripheral blood. The receptor set was obtained from a man in his sixties or seventies with active COVID-19.

Only one count was recorded for this clone. The chain combines TRBV5-1 with TRBJ1-6; 7 bases map to TRBD1. V lost 3 bases to trimming and J lost 7 bases; unmatched junction nucleotides: 10. The germline gives CDR1 SGHRS, CDR2 YFSETQ. This CDR3 is built from 16 residues. The CDR3 DNA reads TGCGCCAGCAGCTCAGGACAGGCCGCGGAAAATTCACCCCTCCACTTT. Its protein is CASSSGQAAENSPLHF.

This chain connects TRBV7-6 to TRBJ1-3; TRBD1 is a possible D gene (6 bases). The V and J ends lost 0 bases and 2 bases respectively, with 11 bases between them. CDR3 length equals 16 residues. Germline values: CDR1 SGHVS, CDR2 FNYEAQ. The CDR3 bases are TGTGCCAGCAGCTTAGCGGGGGCTGACGCTGGAAACACCATATATTTT. As protein: CASSLAGADAGNTIYF.

This chain links TRBV4-1 with TRBJ2-3; 9 bases agree with TRBD2. V dropped 4 bases and J dropped 2; count of bases not matched to a gene: 10. Germline loops: CDR1 MGHRA, CDR2 YSYEKL. The CDR3 extends over 17 amino acids. The DNA for the CDR3 is TGCGCCAGCAGCCCCTTCCTCGCGGGAGGGATCACAGATACGCAGTATTTT. This codes for CASSPFLAGGITDTQYF.

The gene calls are TRBV12-3 or TRBV12-4 and TRBJ2-3; D gene ambiguous. Between the trimmed V and J ends, which lost 3 bases and 4 bases, there was a span of 5 bases. CDR3 length: 12 residues. The DNA of the CDR3 is TGTGCCAGCAGTTTCATAGCAGATACGCAGTATTTT. Amino acid sequence: CASSFIADTQYF.

The rearrangement joins TRBV7-8 to TRBJ1-1, with D tentatively TRBD1 (5 bases). Germline CDR1 reads SGHVS; CDR2 reads FQNEAQ. The CDR3 extends over 14 amino acids. V lost 3 bases to trimming and J lost 1 base, with 9 bases between them. CDR3 in amino acids: CASSLGLRNTEAFF. CDR3 in DNA: TGTGCCAGCAGCTTGGGGCTTCGGAACACTGAAGCTTTCTTT.

The chain combines TRBV5-6 with TRBJ2-3; D possibly corresponds to TRBD2 (5 bases). The CDR3 loop spans 11 amino acids. Deletions cut 2 bases from V and 10 bases from J, with 8 bases between. The germline V gene has CDR1 SGHDT and CDR2 YYEEEE. CDR3 residues: CASSLSRAQYF. Written as DNA, the CDR3 is TGTGCCAGCAGCTTATCGAGGGCGCAGTATTTT.

This chain links TRBV5-1 with TRBJ1-4; 10 bases are a match to TRBD1. The CDR3 consists of 16 residues. The V and J ends lost 4 bases and 4 bases, in that order; junction bases with no gene match: 7. Germline CDR1 reads SGHRS; CDR2 reads YFSETQ. CDR3 in DNA: TGCGCCAGCAGCAAGGGAGGACAGGGGGATAATGAAAAACTGTTTTTT. Translated, it gives CASSKGGQGDNEKLFF.

This chain joins TRBV3-1 (or the pseudogene TRBV3-2) and TRBJ1-1, with 8 nucleotides matching TRBD1. The junction had 7 bases not matched to a gene; V was cut back by 5 bases and J by 5 bases. Germline V gene data show CDR1 as LGHDT and CDR2 as YNNKEL (reference sequence). CDR3 size: 14 residues. The CDR3 nucleotides are TGTGCCAGCAGCAGGCGGGACAGGTCTACTGAAGCTTTCTTT. Translation: CASSRRDRSTEAFF.

This chain joins TRBV29-1 and TRBJ2-1, with 9 bases lining up with TRBD2. V was clipped by 7 bases and J by 4 bases; unmatched bases: 11. Looked up from germline, CDR1 is SQVTM and CDR2 is ANQGSEA. This CDR3 comprises 15 residues. Written as DNA, the CDR3 is TGCAGCGCCCTCGGCGGGGGGGCAGGTTACAATGAGCAGTTCTTC. Its translation is CSALGGGAGYNEQFF.

The chain employs TRBV5-1 and TRBJ1-1, with D unclear. The V end lost 5 bases, the J end lost 0 bases, and 17 bases lay between the germline ends. The CDR3 spans 16 residues. CDR1 is SGHRS and CDR2 is YFSETQ in the germline V gene. The CDR3 sequence: CASSPSRLGVNTEAFF. The DNA of the CDR3 is TGCGCCAGCAGTCCATCTAGACTTGGCGTGAACACTGAAGCTTTCTTT.

The chain is built from TRBV15 and TRBJ1-2; 8 nucleotides align to TRBD1. This CDR3 spans 16 amino acids. Germline V gene sequence: CDR1 LNHNV, CDR2 YYDKDF (reference sequence). The trim removed 5 bases at V and 0 bases at J, leaving 8 bases unmatched. CDR3 nucleotide sequence: TGTGCCACCAGCCGGGACAGGAGCTATTCTAACTATGGCTACACCTTC. Its protein product is CATSRDRSYSNYGYTF.

The chain is built from TRBV27 and TRBJ2-5; 12 bases agree with TRBD2. The CDR3 runs 17 residues. The germline gives CDR1 MNHEY, CDR2 SMNVEV (reference sequence). V gave up 3 bases and J gave up 7 bases; unmatched junction bases: 12. The CDR3 bases are TGTGCCAGCAGTTTGGCTAGCGGGGGGGCAGGCTTCGGGACCCAGTACTTC. Amino acids: CASSLASGGAGFGTQYF.

This rearrangement joins TRBV19 to TRBJ1-4; 8 nucleotides match TRBD1. The germline gives CDR1 LNHDA, CDR2 SQIVND (reference sequence). V shed 7 bases, J shed 5 bases, and the junction held 12 bases outside the gene matches. The CDR3 runs 16 residues. DNA for the CDR3: TGTGCCAGTACCATCGGCAGGGGGCGCGGGAATGAAAAACTGTTTTTT. Translated, it gives CASTIGRGRGNEKLFF.

CDR3 sequence reads: CASSPPTRVDEQFF. DNA of the CDR3: TGTGCCAGCTCACCACCGACCCGGGTCGATGAGCAGTTCTTC. This chain links TRBV18 with TRBJ2-1; D ambiguous. The CDR3 sequence is 14 residues long. V shed 0 bases and J shed 8 bases, with 11 bases lying between them. The V gene's germline CDR1 is KGHSH and CDR2 LQKENI.

Concerning this clone itself: An end of the junction does not agree with germline; a read error may underlie this. V is TRBV2 and J is TRBJ1-1, with 12 nucleotides matching TRBD1. Germline values: CDR1 SNHLY, CDR2 FYNNEI. The CDR3 length is 17 residues. The CDR3 DNA sequence: TGTGCCAGCAGGGAAGGGACAGGGGGCCAATTTGACACTGAAGCTTTCTTT. The encoded protein is CASREGTGGQFDTEAFF.

V and J are TRBV28 and TRBJ2-6; TRBD2 agrees at 7 bases. The J segment lost 1 base and the V segment lost 3 bases, leaving 6 bases of the junction unmatched. Germline values: CDR1 MDHEN, CDR2 SYDVKM. CDR3 length: 17 residues. The CDR3 region is CASSFPSGRSGANVLTF. The CDR3 region has the DNA TGTGCCAGCAGTTTTCCTAGCGGCCGATCTGGGGCCAACGTCCTGACTTTC.

The J gene is TRBJ2-1, the V gene TRBV3-1 (or the pseudogene TRBV3-2); possibly TRBD2 for D (6 bases). CDR1 and CDR2 (germline): LGHDT, YNNKEL (reference sequence). The CDR3 contains 15 residues. V was pared by 6 bases and J by 10 bases, with 22 bases between. CDR3 in amino acids: CASSSTYGSRKEQFF. As DNA, the CDR3 is TGTGCCAGCAGTTCAACTTACGGGAGTCGAAAGGAGCAGTTCTTC.

The table lists this clone with a count of one. This chain links TRBV28 with TRBJ2-7, with 12 bases identical to TRBD2. Trimming at V came to 5 bases and at J to 2 bases, leaving 4 bases not matched to a gene. CDR3 length: 15 amino acids. Germline V gene data show CDR1 as MDHEN and CDR2 as SYDVKM. CDR3 nucleotides: TGTGCCAGCAGTCCCCGACTAGCGGGGGCCTACGAGCAGTACTTC. Translated, it gives CASSPRLAGAYEQYF.

This rearrangement joins TRBV10-2 to TRBJ1-1; TRBD1 agrees at 8 bases. V shed 1 base, J shed 5 bases, and the junction held 0 bases outside the gene matches. CDR3 length: 13 amino acids. CDR1 is WSHSY and CDR2 is SAAADI in the germline V gene. CDR3 in DNA: TGCGCCAGCAGTGAGTACAGGGGGACTGAAGCTTTCTTT. Translating gives CASSEYRGTEAFF.

The chain uses TRBV5-1 and TRBJ2-2; 9 bases line up with TRBD1. CDR3 length: 15 residues. The V gene's germline CDR1 is SGHRS and CDR2 YFSETQ. The junction had 2 bases not matched to a gene; V was cut back by 3 bases and J by 2 bases. The CDR3 DNA sequence: TGCGCCAGCAGCTGGGGACAGGGTAACACCGGGGAGCTGTTTTTT. It encodes CASSWGQGNTGELFF.

This chain joins TRBV30 and TRBJ2-7, with D perhaps TRBD1 (6 bases). Trimming took off 3 bases at V and 3 bases at J, with 18 bases between the two ends. CDR3 length: 15 amino acids. In germline, CDR1 is GTSNPN, CDR2 SVGIG (reference sequence). CDR3 region: CAWRRGLGESYEQYF. The CDR3 DNA is TGTGCCTGGAGGAGGGGGTTGGGCGAAAGCTACGAGCAGTACTTC.

The chain uses TRBV5-4 and TRBJ2-7; D perhaps matches TRBD2 (6 bases). Germline loops: CDR1 SGHNT, CDR2 YYREEE (reference sequence). Trimming stripped 0 bases from V and 0 bases from J, with 13 bases between. CDR3 length equals 16 residues. In nucleotides, the CDR3 is TGTGCCAGCAGCTTGGGGGGACTCCTGAGCTCCTACGAGCAGTACTTC. This translates into CASSLGGLLSSYEQYF.

The CDR3, as DNA: TGTGCCAGCGGTGGTGGGCGGGAGCGCACAGATACGCAGTATTTT. It specifies CASGGGRERTDTQYF. The chain is built from TRBV7-9 and TRBJ2-3; 7 positions agree with TRBD2. The ends lost 8 bases at V and 1 base at J; junction bases unmatched: 9. Germline V gene lookup returns CDR1 SEHNR and CDR2 FQNEAQ (reference sequence). The CDR3 totals 15 residues.

The chain recombines TRBV29-1 with TRBJ2-5; 7 bases line up with TRBD1. Germline CDR1 reads SQVTM; CDR2 reads ANQGSEA. The ends lost 2 bases at V and 5 bases at J; junction bases unmatched: 2. The CDR3 is 12 residues long. The chain's CDR3 is CSVEKQGETQYF. The DNA of the CDR3 is TGCAGCGTTGAAAAACAGGGGGAGACCCAGTACTTC.

In this sample, this clone turned up once. This chain uses TRBV7-2 with TRBJ1-1; 9 bases fit TRBD1. This CDR3 comprises 12 residues. CDR1 and CDR2 (germline): SGHTA, FQGNSA. V was pared by 5 bases and J by 9 bases, with 4 bases of the junction left unmatched. The CDR3 spells CASSMTGGQAFF. DNA for the CDR3: TGTGCCAGCAGCATGACAGGGGGTCAAGCTTTCTTT.

The chain is built from TRBV5-6 and TRBJ2-3; 7 bases align to TRBD2. The CDR3 contains 15 residues. The germline gives CDR1 SGHDT, CDR2 YYEEEE. Trimming removed 0 bases from V and 3 bases from J; junction bases left unmatched: 4. CDR3 DNA sequence: TGTGCCAGCAGCTTGGGGGGAGGGTGGACAGATACGCAGTATTTT. It encodes CASSLGGGWTDTQYF.

This chain joins TRBV24-1 and TRBJ2-3, with D perhaps matching TRBD1 (6 bases). Germline V lookup: CDR1 KGHDR, CDR2 SFDVKD. The CDR3 spans 16 residues. V lost 3 bases to trimming and J lost 4 bases, with 16 bases between them. The CDR3 loop reads CATSDPTKQGSDTQYF. DNA for the CDR3: TGTGCCACCAGTGATCCCACTAAACAGGGATCAGATACGCAGTATTTT.